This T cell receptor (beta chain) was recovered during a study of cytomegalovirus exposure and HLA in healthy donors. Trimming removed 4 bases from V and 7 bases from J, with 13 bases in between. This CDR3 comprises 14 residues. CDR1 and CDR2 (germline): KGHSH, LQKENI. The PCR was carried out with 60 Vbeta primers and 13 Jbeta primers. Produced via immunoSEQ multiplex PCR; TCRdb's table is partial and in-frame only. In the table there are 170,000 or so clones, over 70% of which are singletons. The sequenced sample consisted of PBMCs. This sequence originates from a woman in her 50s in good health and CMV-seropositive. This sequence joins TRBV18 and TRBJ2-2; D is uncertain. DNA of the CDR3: TGTGCCAGCTCACGCGGCGGCCTGGGCGGGGAGCTGTTTTTT. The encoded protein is CASSRGGLGGELFF.